Below, 10 T cell receptor beta chains from the same sample are listed, as sequenced in a study of cytomegalovirus exposure and HLA in healthy donors. Sequencing used immunoSEQ multiplex PCR; TCRdb keeps in-frame clones, though not all of them. In the table there are 90,000 to 150,000 clones, around 86% of which are singletons. The sample taken for sequencing was PBMCs. The receptor set was obtained from a man between 18 and 29 years old in good health and CMV-seronegative.

Here the CDR3 reads CASSLLSGYTF. CDR3 DNA sequence: TGTGCCAGCAGCCTACTATCTGGCTACACCTTC. The rearrangement joins TRBV7-9 to TRBJ1-2; unclear D gene. Germline V gene sequence: CDR1 SEHNR, CDR2 FQNEAQ (reference sequence). Trimming shortened V by 5 bases and J by 7 bases, and 8 bases separated the two germline ends. CDR3 length: 11 amino acids. The variable domain in full, completed from reference TRBV7-9 and TRBJ1-2, reads DTGVSQNPRHKITKRGQNVTFRCDPISEHNRLYWYRQTLGQGPEFLTYFQNEAQLEKSRLLSDRFSAERPKGSFSTLEIQRTEQGDSAMYLCASSLLSGYTFGSGTRLTVV.

The chain joins TRBV7-9 to TRBJ1-1; 9 bases agree with TRBD1. V shed 5 bases and J 3 bases; nucleotides not matched to a gene: 10. The CDR3 extends over 16 amino acids. Germline V gene data show CDR1 as SEHNR and CDR2 as FQNEAQ (reference sequence). CDR3 amino acids: CASSTPGTGLYTEAFF. In DNA form, the CDR3 reads TGTGCCAGCAGCACCCCCGGGACAGGGTTGTACACTGAAGCTTTCTTT.

The CDR3 region has the DNA TGTGCCAGTAGTCGCACAGGGGTAGGAAACACCATATATTTT. Translated: CASSRTGVGNTIYF. This chain joins TRBV19 and TRBJ1-3, with TRBD1 matching over 7 bases. Germline CDR1 LNHDA, CDR2 SQIVND (reference sequence). Trimming removed 5 bases from V and 4 bases from J; junction bases left unmatched: 5. The CDR3 has 14 residues.

This clone appeared once. The chain employs TRBV2 and TRBJ2-7; 10 positions agree with TRBD2. Per germline, CDR1 SNHLY and CDR2 FYNNEI. The CDR3 covers 16 residues. The J segment lost 7 bases and the V segment lost 4 bases, leaving 13 bases of the junction unmatched. In nucleotides, the CDR3 is TGTGCCAGCAGTGTTTTTCCAGCGGGAGGGCCCGCGGAGCAGTACTTC. As protein: CASSVFPAGGPAEQYF. Using reference TRBV2 and TRBJ2-7 for the parts outside the CDR3, the full variable domain is EPEVTQTPSHQVTQMGQEVILRCVPISNHLYFYWYRQILGQKVEFLVSFYNNEISEKSEIFDDQFSVERPDGSNFTLKIRSTKLEDSAMYFCASSVFPAGGPAEQYFGPGTRLTVT.

This clone was recorded a few times. V is TRBV2 and J is TRBJ1-1; TRBD1 is a possible D gene (5 bases). With 5 bases removed from V and 2 bases from J, the gap between germline ends came to 15 bases. There are 15 residues in the CDR3. Germline V gene sequence: CDR1 SNHLY, CDR2 FYNNEI. The CDR3, as DNA: TGTGCCAGCAGTCGGCCGGGACTGACTAACACTGAAGCTTTCTTT. As protein: CASSRPGLTNTEAFF.

This sequence joins TRBV14 and TRBJ1-1; perhaps TRBD1 as D (6 bases). The germline V and J ends were trimmed by 5 bases and 5 bases, with 12 bases remaining between them. The CDR3 runs to 13 residues. Looked up from germline, CDR1 is SGHDN and CDR2 is FVKESK. CDR3 nucleotide sequence: TGTGCCAGCAGCTTGGGGGGGCGGACTGAAGCTTTCTTT. Its translation: CASSLGGRTEAFF.

J is TRBJ1-1 and V is TRBV10-3, with 7 positions matching TRBD1. The CDR3 sequence is 14 residues long. Germline V gene lookup returns CDR1 ENHRY and CDR2 SYGVKD. Trimming at V came to 6 bases and at J to 6 bases, leaving 10 bases not matched to a gene. CDR3 residues: CAIRGDRVIAEAFF. In DNA, the CDR3 is TGTGCCATCAGGGGAGACAGGGTAATCGCTGAAGCTTTCTTT.

V is TRBV7-9 and J is TRBJ1-4; a weak D match, TRBD1 (5 bases). The CDR3 runs 17 residues. The germline V gene encodes CDR1 SEHNR and CDR2 FQNEAQ (reference sequence). Trimming cost V 3 bases and J 3 bases, with 17 bases left between them. Written as DNA, the CDR3 is TGTGCCAGCAGCTTTATGGGGTCGGGGGTAGCTAATGAAAAACTGTTTTTT. It codes for CASSFMGSGVANEKLFF.

The rearrangement uses TRBV6-5 and TRBJ1-5; TRBD1 matches at 8 bases. V was clipped by 6 bases and J by 6 bases; unmatched bases: 7. The CDR3 contains 14 residues. Germline CDR1 reads MNHEY; CDR2 reads SVGAGI. The CDR3 sequence: CASRGQGGSQPQHF. Here the CDR3 DNA reads TGTGCCAGCAGAGGACAGGGAGGGTCTCAGCCCCAGCATTTT.

In this sample, this clone turned up once. This chain connects TRBV7-9 to TRBJ2-7; perhaps TRBD1 as D (6 bases). The CDR3 contains 15 residues. With 3 bases removed from V and 2 bases from J, the gap between germline ends came to 14 bases. Germline lookup yields CDR1 SEHNR and CDR2 FQNEAQ (reference sequence). The CDR3: CASSFEQGLTYEQYF. CDR3 nucleotides: TGTGCCAGCAGCTTCGAACAGGGCCTTACCTACGAGCAGTACTTC.